Shown below are 5 T cell receptor beta chains from a single sample sequenced in a study of beta chain features in type 1 diabetes. Since all of the isolated RNA was reverse transcribed, expressed TCRB transcripts were what got sequenced. Clones were read by immunoSEQ multiplex PCR, and TCRdb kept only the in-frame ones, dropping some. The sample contains about 290,000 clones, 8% of which appear only once. Input material: central memory CD4+ T cells from blood. These receptors originate from a woman in her late teens or twenties in good health.

This clone was seen many times. The CDR3 loop reads CSVDVGRNEKLFF. The CDR3 nucleotides are TGCAGCGTTGATGTAGGCCGAAATGAAAAACTGTTTTTT. This chain uses TRBV29-1 with TRBJ1-4; D unclear. Trimming took off 3 bases at V and 5 bases at J, with 10 bases between the two ends. Germline V gene sequence: CDR1 SQVTM, CDR2 ANQGSEA. The CDR3 is made up of 13 amino acids.

The chain has TRBV5-6 and TRBJ1-2; TRBD1 aligns across 7 bases. CDR1 is SGHDT and CDR2 is YYEEEE in the germline V gene. This CDR3 contains 14 residues. Trimming at V came to 7 bases and at J to 6 bases, leaving 12 bases not matched to a gene. The CDR3 loop is CASGNGYGQDGYTF. The CDR3, as DNA: TGTGCCAGCGGAAACGGATATGGACAGGATGGCTACACCTTC.

This clone appeared a few times. The chain links TRBV7-8 to TRBJ2-7; weak D call: TRBD1 (5 bases). The CDR3 sequence is 14 residues long. Trimming took off 5 bases at V and 1 base at J, with 12 bases between the two ends. Germline V gene lookup returns CDR1 SGHVS and CDR2 FQNEAQ. Here the CDR3 reads CASSRETVSYEQYV. CDR3 DNA sequence: TGTGCCAGCAGCCGTGAGACAGTTTCCTACGAGCAGTACGTC.

This clone has a handful of counts. The genes are TRBV13 and TRBJ1-1, with D possibly TRBD1 on 5 matching bases. V lost 7 bases and J 5 bases, leaving 11 bases between the germline ends. Germline V lookup: CDR1 PRHDT, CDR2 FYEKMQ (reference sequence). The CDR3 is made up of 12 amino acids. CDR3 nucleotides: TGTGCCAGCATGGGGACCGGTACTGAAGCTTTCTTT. Amino acid sequence: CASMGTGTEAFF.

This clone occurred many times. Other DNA sequences from this sample encode an identical CDR3 as well. The chain carries TRBV7-9 and TRBJ2-7; 7 bases agree with TRBD1. J was trimmed by 5 bases and V by 4 bases; bases with no gene match: 2. The CDR3 has 12 residues. CDR1 and CDR2 from the germline V gene are SEHNR and FQNEAQ (reference sequence). The CDR3 spells CASSSTGDEQYF. The CDR3 coding sequence is TGTGCCAGCAGCTCTACAGGGGACGAGCAGTACTTC.